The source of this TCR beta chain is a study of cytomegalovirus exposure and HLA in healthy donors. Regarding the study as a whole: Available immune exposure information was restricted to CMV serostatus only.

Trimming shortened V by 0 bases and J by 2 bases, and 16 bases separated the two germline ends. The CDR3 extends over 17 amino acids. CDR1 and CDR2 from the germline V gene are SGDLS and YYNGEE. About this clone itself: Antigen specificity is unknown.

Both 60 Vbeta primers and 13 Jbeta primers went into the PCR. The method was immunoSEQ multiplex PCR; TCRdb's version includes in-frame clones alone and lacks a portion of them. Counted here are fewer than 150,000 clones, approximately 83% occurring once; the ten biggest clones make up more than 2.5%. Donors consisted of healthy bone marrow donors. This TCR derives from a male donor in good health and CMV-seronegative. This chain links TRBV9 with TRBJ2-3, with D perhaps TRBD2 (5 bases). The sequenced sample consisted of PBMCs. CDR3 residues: CASSVGSGGQFTDTQYF. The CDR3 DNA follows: TGTGCCAGCAGCGTAGGTTCTGGCGGGCAGTTCACAGATACGCAGTATTTT.